This T cell receptor (beta chain) was documented in a study of glioma-infiltrating T cells (dated by TCRdb to the mid-2010s). Notes on the research overall: TCR alpha- and beta-chain repertoires were sequenced from glioma tissue, non-neoplastic brain tissue and matched peripheral blood mononuclear cells. Three low-grade glioma patients, seven or eight primary glioblastoma patients, and three non-glioma patients who contributed non-neoplastic brain tissue made up the paired cohort. Each tissue-infiltrating repertoire was compared with the same patient's peripheral blood repertoire to measure divergence between tissue and blood T-cell populations.

V is shortened by 5 bases, J by 8 bases, and the region joining them spans 22 bases. The germline V gene yields MNHEY for CDR1 and SVGEGT for CDR2. Reading from cysteine to phenylalanine, the CDR3 counts 16 amino acids. Of the read, only the CDR3 DNA is kept; its 48 bases are in frame from base 1. On the study overall, not on this receptor specifically: Group comparisons were based on small numbers of patients: three non-neoplastic, three low-grade glioma and about 8 glioblastoma patients. Very few CDR3 sequences were shared between tissue and blood, attributed to high CDR3 diversity and limited sampling. In non-neoplastic patients, VJ-independent divergence between tissue and blood fell below expectation, whereas in all gliomas, and especially in low-grade gliomas, the divergence rose above expectation.

This clonotype was recorded once. Its antigen target is currently unknown. No much larger clone exists at a distance of one base, and base qualities are not known. Resting on one read, the evidence is weak. The iRepertoire nested amplicon-rescue multiplex PCR (arm-PCR) platform was used to amplify TCR alpha and beta CDR3 regions from RNA. The input for one-step reverse transcription and amplification was roughly 85-400 ng of either tissue mRNA or PBMC total RNA. Following bead purification, Illumina adapters were added by a secondary multiplex PCR, and the libraries were gel-purified between 200 and 400 bp. The libraries contained internal 6-nucleotide barcodes that were used for demultiplexing. Libraries were sequenced on an Illumina MiSeq with 2x220 or 2x250 nucleotide paired-end reads. The original methods were these. Paired reads were merged using FLASH 1.2.11 and aligned with BWA-MEM to the GRCh37 human genome, and TRA and TRB reads were then extracted. V and J assignment used an IMGT-derived reference of cassette sequences and CDR3 motifs that included pseudogenes. Three-frame translation of reads was performed, and productive CDR3s were defined as those with a C...FGXG motif and no stop codons. A clonotype was defined as a unique combination of a V-J cassette pair and a CDR3 amino acid sequence. Filtering of reads was based on Hamming distance, with the threshold set by the sequence error rate of each sample in mapped regions. TCRdb reran the public reads through fastp at Q25 and MiXCR, keeping productive beta chains. For every CDR3 protein sequence, its rows merge into one entry that carries the most common genes and DNA. TCRdb's processing, not the authors' own work, is the source of the V and J calls. A total of some 99,000 distinct CDR3 sequences appear in this sample, under 30% of them only once. 30% to 35% of the sample goes to the ten largest clones.

The chain uses TRBV6-2 or TRBV6-3 and TRBJ2-1; the D element might be TRBD1 or TRBD2, as each aligns at 5 bases. Sequenced material: glioma tissue, nonneoplastic brain tissue, or PBMCs (not recorded which). The sequence came from a human donor with low-grade glioma or glioblastoma, undergoing nonglioma brain surgery, or in good health (not recorded which). Here the CDR3 is given as CASSITRGTVTYEQFF. The nucleotide sequence reads as follows: TGTGCCAGCAGTATTACGAGGGGTACCGTCACCTATGAGCAGTTCTTC.